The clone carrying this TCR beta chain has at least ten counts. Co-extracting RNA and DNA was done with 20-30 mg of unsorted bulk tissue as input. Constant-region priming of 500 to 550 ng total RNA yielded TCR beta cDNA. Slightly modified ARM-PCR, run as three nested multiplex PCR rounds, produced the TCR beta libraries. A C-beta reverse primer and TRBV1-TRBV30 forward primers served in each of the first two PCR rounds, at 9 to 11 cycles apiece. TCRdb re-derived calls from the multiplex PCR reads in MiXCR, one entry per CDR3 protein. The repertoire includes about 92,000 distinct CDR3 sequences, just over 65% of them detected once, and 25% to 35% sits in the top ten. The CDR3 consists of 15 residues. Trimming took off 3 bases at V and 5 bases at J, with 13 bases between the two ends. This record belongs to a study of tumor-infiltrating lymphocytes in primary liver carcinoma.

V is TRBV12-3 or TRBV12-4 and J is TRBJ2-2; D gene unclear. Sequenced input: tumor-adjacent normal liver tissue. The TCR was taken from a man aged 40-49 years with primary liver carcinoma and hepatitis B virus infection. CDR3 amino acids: CASSLGASRTGELFF. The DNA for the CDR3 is TGTGCCAGCAGTTTGGGCGCCTCGAGAACCGGGGAGCTGTTTTTT.